These 27 T cell receptor beta chains share one sample of origin, sequenced in a study of blood T cell repertoires in COVID-19. Sequenced by immunoSEQ multiplex PCR; TCRdb stores in-frame clones only, minus some. There are roughly 300,000 clones in the sample; about 90% occur only once, and 0.9% to 1.2% lies in the top ten. Sequencing was performed on PBMCs or T cells enriched from blood (not recorded which). The receptors were gathered from a young woman who had recovered from COVID-19.

The CDR3 nucleotides are TGCGCCAGCAGCTTGAACGACCGAGAGGATGAGCAGTTCTTC. Translated: CASSLNDREDEQFF. The rearrangement uses TRBV5-1 and TRBJ2-1; the D is unclear. This CDR3 is built from 14 residues. The germline V gene encodes CDR1 SGHRS and CDR2 YFSETQ. V lost 1 base and J 8 bases, leaving 13 bases between the germline ends.

The chain couples TRBV14 to TRBJ1-3; D is uncertain. V gave up 5 bases and J gave up 0 bases, with 8 bases separating them. This CDR3 has 14 amino acids. Germline V CDR1 and CDR2: SGHDN, FVKESK. The CDR3 reads CASSSGNSGNTIYF. In DNA, the CDR3 is TGTGCCAGCAGCTCGGGGAACTCTGGAAACACCATATATTTT.

J is TRBJ2-3 and V is TRBV19; the match to TRBD1 covers 9 bases. CDR3 size: 13 residues. Germline V gene lookup returns CDR1 LNHDA and CDR2 SQIVND (reference sequence). The DNA of the CDR3 is TGTGGTACGGGGGACAGGGATTCAGATACGCAGTATTTT. As protein: CGTGDRDSDTQYF.

The table lists this clone with a count of one. The chain employs TRBV11-3 and TRBJ2-2; D unresolved. The V and J ends lost 6 bases and 3 bases respectively, with 5 bases between them. Germline loops: CDR1 SGHNT, CDR2 YENEEA. CDR3 size: 12 residues. CDR3 bases: TGTGCCAGCAGTCATTACACCGGGGAGCTGTTTTTT. It translates to CASSHYTGELFF.

The V and J genes are TRBV6-5 and TRBJ2-3; perhaps TRBD1 as D (6 bases). V was shortened by 10 bases and J by 0 bases, with 17 bases between the two germline ends. Germline-derived CDR1 and CDR2 are MNHEY and SVGAGI. This CDR3 spans 15 amino acids. CDR3 DNA: TGTGCCACAGGGGAGAACGCCGCTAGCACAGATACGCAGTATTTT. Protein product: CATGENAASTDTQYF.

The V and J genes are TRBV29-1 and TRBJ1-2; no clear D gene. The V gene lost 4 bases and the J gene lost 5 bases, with 11 bases spanning the gap. Germline V CDR1 and CDR2: SQVTM, ANQGSEA. CDR3 length: 12 amino acids. Here the CDR3 reads CSVVQTGYGYTF. The CDR3 DNA is TGCAGCGTTGTCCAAACGGGGTATGGCTACACCTTC.

This chain joins TRBV10-2 and TRBJ1-1; D not resolved. CDR3 length equals 11 residues. Germline V gene data show CDR1 as WSHSY and CDR2 as SAAADI. Trimming removed 7 bases from V and 5 bases from J, with 8 bases in between. The DNA for the CDR3 is TGCGCCAGCATGAGGGAAACTGAAGCTTTCTTT. It specifies CASMRETEAFF.

This clone was seen just once. This chain links TRBV5-4 with TRBJ2-3, with TRBD1 matching 7 bases. CDR1 is SGHNT and CDR2 is YYREEE in the germline V gene (reference sequence). The V gene end was trimmed by 4 bases and the J gene end by 3 bases; junction bases not matched to a gene: 2. The CDR3 runs 13 residues. The CDR3: CASSRRGTDTQYF. The DNA for the CDR3 is TGTGCCAGCAGCCGCAGGGGGACAGATACGCAGTATTTT. Looking up the rest from reference TRBV5-4 and TRBJ2-3 gives the full variable domain: ETGVTQSPTHLIKTRGQQVTLRCSSQSGHNTVSWYQQALGQGPQFIFQYYREEENGRGNFPPRFSGLQFPNYSSELNVNALELDDSALYLCASSRRGTDTQYFGPGTRLTVL.

This rearrangement joins TRBV5-4 to TRBJ2-7; 9 bases are shared with TRBD1. V trimming: 3 bases; J trimming: 1 base; junction bases outside the gene matches: 11. The CDR3 is 17 residues long. The V gene's germline CDR1 is SGHNT and CDR2 YYREEE (reference sequence). The CDR3 is CASSSGPRDRESYEQYF. Here the CDR3 DNA reads TGTGCCAGCAGCTCCGGCCCCCGGGACAGGGAATCCTACGAGCAGTACTTC.

The rearrangement uses TRBV15 and TRBJ2-1, with D possibly being TRBD2 (6 bases). CDR3 length equals 15 residues. V lost 0 bases and J lost 4, with 10 bases in between. Germline V gene lookup returns CDR1 LNHNV and CDR2 YYDKDF (reference sequence). This CDR3 reads CATSRDEGGYNEQFF. CDR3 nucleotide sequence: TGTGCCACCAGCAGAGATGAAGGAGGGTACAATGAGCAGTTCTTC.

This sequence joins TRBV6-5 and TRBJ1-2; D possibly corresponds to TRBD1 (6 bases). The germline gives CDR1 MNHEY, CDR2 SVGAGI. V shed 4 bases and J shed 1 base, with 13 bases lying between them. The CDR3 is 15 amino acids. The CDR3 DNA reads TGTGCCAGCAGTTCAGGAACAGGGCTTAACTATGGCTACACCTTC. Protein sequence: CASSSGTGLNYGYTF.

The chain uses TRBV6-5 and TRBJ1-3, with 8 bases fitting TRBD1. J lost 2 bases, V lost 8 bases, and 8 bases had no gene match. The CDR3 spans 15 residues. In germline, CDR1 is MNHEY, CDR2 SVGAGI. CDR3: CASLKGQGAGNTIYF. DNA for the CDR3: TGTGCCAGCCTGAAAGGACAGGGAGCTGGAAACACCATATATTTT.

The chain combines TRBV28 with TRBJ2-7, with 7 bases aligning to TRBD1. This CDR3 is 14 amino acids long. Germline lookup yields CDR1 MDHEN and CDR2 SYDVKM. Germline trimming cut 6 bases from V and 6 bases from J; bases unmatched to any gene: 11. CDR3 nucleotide sequence: TGTGCCAGCAGCCTAGGGGGCAGCCCGGCCGAGCAGTACTTC. This translates into CASSLGGSPAEQYF.

The chain is built from TRBV30 and TRBJ1-2; D may be TRBD1 (5 bases). This CDR3 has 15 amino acids. The V and J ends lost 1 base and 4 bases respectively, with 16 bases between them. Germline lookup yields CDR1 GTSNPN and CDR2 SVGIG (reference sequence). CDR3 amino acids: CAWSAPWGSAYGYTF. The DNA of the CDR3 is TGTGCCTGGAGTGCGCCGTGGGGCAGTGCCTATGGCTACACCTTC.

The V and J genes are TRBV28 and TRBJ1-2; the D gene is possibly TRBD1 (5 bases). The CDR3 contains 13 residues. CDR1 MDHEN and CDR2 SYDVKM come from the germline V gene. V was clipped by 8 bases and J by 7 bases, with 17 bases between them. The CDR3 DNA reads TGTGCCAGCGGAGAAGAGGGGCGGGGTGGCTACACCTTC. Translation gives CASGEEGRGGYTF.

The chain has TRBV30 and TRBJ1-2, with 8 bases lining up with TRBD1. Germline CDR1 is GTSNPN and CDR2 is SVGIG (reference sequence). V gave up 0 bases and J gave up 3 bases; unmatched junction bases: 15. The CDR3 loop spans 18 amino acids. CDR3 amino acids: CAWSVRPPRDRGYYGYTF. CDR3 DNA: TGTGCCTGGAGTGTAAGGCCCCCCCGAGACAGGGGTTACTATGGCTACACCTTC.

This clone was observed a few times. This chain uses TRBV7-2 with TRBJ1-6; D ambiguous. This CDR3 contains 16 residues. The V gene's germline CDR1 is SGHTA and CDR2 FQGNSA. The V and J ends lost 2 bases and 1 base respectively, with 9 bases between them. CDR3 sequence reads: CASSLSLRSYNSPLHF. The CDR3 DNA is TGTGCCAGCAGCTTATCTCTCAGGTCCTATAATTCACCCCTCCACTTT.

This clone is a singleton in its sample. This sequence joins TRBV19 and TRBJ1-5, with D perhaps matching TRBD1 (6 bases). From germline, CDR1 is LNHDA and CDR2 SQIVND (reference sequence). V was cut by 7 bases and J by 3 bases, with 16 bases left in between. This CDR3 contains 15 residues. This CDR3 is CASIPQGRANQPQHF. The CDR3, as DNA: TGTGCCAGTATCCCACAGGGAAGGGCCAATCAGCCCCAGCATTTT.

The chain joins TRBV10-3 to TRBJ1-5; D uncertain. The CDR3 extends over 17 amino acids. The V and J ends lost 2 bases and 1 base respectively, with 15 bases between them. The germline gives CDR1 ENHRY, CDR2 SYGVKD. CDR3 region: CAISEVPPGTSNQPQHF. As DNA, the CDR3 is TGTGCCATCAGTGAGGTTCCGCCAGGCACAAGCAATCAGCCCCAGCATTTT.

The chain carries TRBV6-5 and TRBJ2-5; perhaps TRBD2 as D (5 bases). The V gene's germline CDR1 is MNHEY and CDR2 SVGAGI. CDR3 length equals 14 residues. V gave up 4 bases and J gave up 4 bases, with 13 bases separating them. CDR3 loop: CASSSGYGPETQYF. CDR3 coding DNA: TGTGCCAGCAGTTCGGGATATGGGCCAGAGACCCAGTACTTC.

V usage is TRBV18 and J usage is TRBJ2-3; the D is unclear. This CDR3 spans 15 amino acids. The V gene's germline CDR1 is KGHSH and CDR2 LQKENI. Trimming took off 5 bases at V and 1 base at J, with 13 bases between the two ends. This CDR3 is CASSGLSGGTDTQYF. The CDR3, as DNA: TGTGCCAGCTCAGGTCTTTCCGGTGGCACAGATACGCAGTATTTT.

The chain combines TRBV9 with TRBJ2-2; D unresolved. Trimming left V 1 base short and J 3 bases short, with 7 bases between. CDR3 length: 14 residues. Germline assignment: CDR1 SGDLS and CDR2 YYNGEE. In DNA form, the CDR3 reads TGTGCCAGCAGCGTATTTCTCGACACCGGGGAGCTGTTTTTT. Its protein is CASSVFLDTGELFF.

A remark on this clone: Distinct nucleotide sequences in the sample also encode this CDR3. The V and J genes are TRBV3-1 (or the pseudogene TRBV3-2) and TRBJ1-6; 8 bases align to TRBD1. CDR3 size: 15 residues. Germline values: CDR1 LGHDT, CDR2 YNNKEL (reference sequence). V shed 4 bases and J 8 bases; nucleotides not matched to a gene: 7. CDR3 bases: TGTGCCAGCAGCCGCGGGACAGGAGGGGATTCACCCCTCCACTTT. This sequence encodes CASSRGTGGDSPLHF.

This chain connects TRBV4-1 to TRBJ1-2, with D tentatively TRBD1 (5 bases). CDR3 length equals 16 residues. V was clipped by 0 bases and J by 6 bases, with 17 bases between them. Germline CDR1 reads MGHRA; CDR2 reads YSYEKL. The CDR3 DNA sequence: TGCGCCAGCAGCCAAGATAGGGGTGCAGGGCCCCATGGCTACACCTTC. It translates to CASSQDRGAGPHGYTF.

The chain carries TRBV11-2 and TRBJ1-1; D is undetermined. There are 15 residues in the CDR3. V was pared by 2 bases and J by 1 base, with 11 bases between. Germline CDR1 reads SGHAT; CDR2 reads FQNNGV. This CDR3 reads CASSLYVGPNTEAFF. CDR3 bases: TGTGCCAGCAGCTTATACGTTGGGCCGAACACTGAAGCTTTCTTT.

This clone was counted a few times. The gene calls are TRBV7-7 and TRBJ2-5, with 8 bases matching TRBD2. In germline, CDR1 is SSHAT, CDR2 FNYEAQ (reference sequence). J gave up 1 base and V 5 bases, and 6 bases lay outside the gene matches. This CDR3 has 15 amino acids. The CDR3 here is CASSQYSGVQETQYF. DNA of the CDR3: TGTGCCAGCAGCCAATATAGCGGGGTCCAAGAGACCCAGTACTTC.

The chain carries TRBV9 and TRBJ2-1; a possible D gene is TRBD2 (7 bases). Germline V CDR1 and CDR2: SGDLS, YYNGEE. This CDR3 is built from 16 residues. V was pared by 5 bases and J by 8 bases, with 23 bases between. This chain's CDR3 is CASRASGGGALDEQFF. CDR3 coding DNA: TGTGCCAGCAGGGCCTCTGGAGGGGGGGCTTTGGATGAGCAGTTCTTC.